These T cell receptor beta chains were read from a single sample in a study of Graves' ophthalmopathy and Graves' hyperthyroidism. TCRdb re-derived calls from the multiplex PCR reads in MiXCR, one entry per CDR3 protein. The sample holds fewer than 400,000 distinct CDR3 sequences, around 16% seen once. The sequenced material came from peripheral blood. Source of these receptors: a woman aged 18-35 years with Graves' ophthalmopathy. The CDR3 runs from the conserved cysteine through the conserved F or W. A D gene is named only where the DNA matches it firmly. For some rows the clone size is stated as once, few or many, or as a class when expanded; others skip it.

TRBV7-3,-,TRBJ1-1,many,CASSPLADGIEAFF,TGTGCCAGCAGCCCCTTGGCAGATGGGATTGAAGCTTTCTTT
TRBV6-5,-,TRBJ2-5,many,CASSYSNRVETQYF,TGTGCCAGCAGTTACTCGAATCGGGTGGAGACCCAGTACTTC
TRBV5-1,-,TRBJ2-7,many,CASSSGGFGGLEQYF,TGCGCCAGCAGCTCTGGTGGGTTTGGGGGGCTCGAGCAGTACTTC
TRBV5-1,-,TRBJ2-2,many,CASSPDRGTNTGELFF,TGCGCCAGCAGCCCGGACAGAGGAACTAACACCGGGGAGCTGTTTTTT
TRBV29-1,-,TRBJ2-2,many,CSASDTNTGELFF,TGCAGCGCCTCGGACACGAACACCGGGGAGCTGTTTTTT
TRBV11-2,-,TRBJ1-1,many,CASSPQYTEAFF,TGTGCCAGCAGCCCCCAGTACACTGAAGCTTTCTTT
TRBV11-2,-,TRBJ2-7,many,CASSSRPPYGSDSYEQYF,TGTGCCAGCAGCTCTAGACCCCCCTACGGAAGCGATTCCTACGAGCAGTACTTC
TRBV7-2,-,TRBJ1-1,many,CASSWERLNTEAFF,TGTGCCAGCAGCTGGGAAAGACTGAACACTGAAGCTTTCTTT
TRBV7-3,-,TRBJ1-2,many,CASSSHADNYGYTF,TGTGCCAGCAGCTCGCATGCAGACAACTATGGCTACACCTTC
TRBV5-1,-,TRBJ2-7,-,CASSLDEGVYEQYF,TGCGCCAGCAGCTTGGACGAGGGGGTGTACGAGCAGTACTTC
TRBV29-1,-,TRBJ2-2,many,CSVEDGGGELFF,TGCAGCGTTGAGGACGGAGGGGGGGAGCTGTTTTTT
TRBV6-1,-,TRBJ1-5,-,CASRPSRISNQPQHF,TGTGCCAGCAGACCGTCTCGCATTAGCAATCAGCCCCAGCATTTT
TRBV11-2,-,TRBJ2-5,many,CASSLDPGGPQYF,TGTGCCAGCAGCTTAGATCCTGGAGGGCCCCAGTACTTC
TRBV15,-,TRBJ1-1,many,CATSRDGWKNTEAFF,TGTGCCACCAGCAGAGACGGCTGGAAGAACACTGAAGCTTTCTTT
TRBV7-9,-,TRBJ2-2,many,CASSPPGGNTGELFF,TGTGCCAGCAGCCCGCCGGGCGGCAACACCGGGGAGCTGTTTTTT
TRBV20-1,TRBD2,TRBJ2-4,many,CSARPRGGDIQYF,TGCAGTGCTAGACCTCGGGGGGGAGACATTCAGTACTTC
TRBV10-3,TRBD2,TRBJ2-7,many,CAISGGEREGLEQYF,TGTGCCATCAGTGGGGGAGAGCGGGAGGGCCTCGAGCAGTACTTC
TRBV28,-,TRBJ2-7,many,CASIPRMAYEQYF,TGTGCCAGCATTCCAAGGATGGCCTACGAGCAGTACTTC
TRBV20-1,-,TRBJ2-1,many,CSARDLGYYNEQFF,TGCAGTGCTAGAGATCTGGGATACTACAATGAGCAGTTCTTC
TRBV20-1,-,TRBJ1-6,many,CSATDRGPLHF,TGCAGTGCAACCGACCGGGGGCCCCTCCACTTT
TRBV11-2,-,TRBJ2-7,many,CASTDFTVAYEQYF,TGTGCCAGCACCGATTTCACAGTGGCCTACGAGCAGTACTTC
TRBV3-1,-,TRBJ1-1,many,CASSLDSEAFF,TGTGCCAGCAGCCTTGACAGTGAAGCTTTCTTT
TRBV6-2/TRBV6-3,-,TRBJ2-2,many,CASSPSGPATGELFF,TGTGCCAGCAGTCCTTCCGGCCCTGCCACCGGGGAGCTGTTTTTT
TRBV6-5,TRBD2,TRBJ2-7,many,CASSSGLADSYEQYF,TGTGCCAGCAGTTCGGGACTAGCGGATTCCTACGAGCAGTACTTC
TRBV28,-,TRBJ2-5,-,CAISEGPERETQYF,TGTGCCATCAGTGAAGGACCCGAGAGGGAGACCCAGTACTTC
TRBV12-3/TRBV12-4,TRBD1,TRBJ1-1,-,CASSYPGQGAFF,TGTGCCAGCAGTTACCCGGGACAGGGGGCTTTCTTT
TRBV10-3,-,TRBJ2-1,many,CAISESVAEQFF,TGTGCCATCAGTGAGTCGGTGGCGGAGCAGTTCTTC
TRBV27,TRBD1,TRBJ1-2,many,CASSFRGEGYTF,TGTGCCAGCAGTTTCAGGGGGGAGGGCTACACCTTC
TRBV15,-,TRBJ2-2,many,CATTGQLNTGELFF,TGTGCCACCACCGGACAGTTGAACACCGGGGAGCTGTTTTTT
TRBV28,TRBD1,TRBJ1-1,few,CASSALDRGRAFF,TGTGCCAGCAGCGCCCTGGACAGGGGCCGAGCTTTCTTT
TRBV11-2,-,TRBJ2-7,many,CASSSTREQYF,TGTGCCAGCAGCTCTACCCGCGAGCAGTACTTC
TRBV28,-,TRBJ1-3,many,CASRGVVGNTIYF,TGTGCCAGCAGGGGTGTGGTAGGAAACACCATATATTTT
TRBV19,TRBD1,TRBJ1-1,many,CASNAHAGQAVNTEAFF,TGTGCCAGTAACGCCCATGCGGGACAGGCGGTCAACACTGAAGCTTTCTTT
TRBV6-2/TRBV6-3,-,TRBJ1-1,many,CASSYWHTEAFF,TGTGCCAGCAGTTATTGGCACACTGAAGCTTTCTTT
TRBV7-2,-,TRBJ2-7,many,CASSFGAGIAYEQYF,TGTGCCAGCAGCTTTGGGGCAGGGATAGCCTACGAGCAGTACTTC
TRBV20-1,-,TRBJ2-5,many,CSAREGDFKETQYF,TGCAGTGCTAGAGAAGGGGACTTCAAAGAGACCCAGTACTTC
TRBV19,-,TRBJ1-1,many,CASSIVGGSIAFF,TGTGCCAGTAGTATTGTCGGTGGGAGTATAGCTTTCTTT
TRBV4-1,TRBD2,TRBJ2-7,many,CASSPQPGLGHEQYF,TGCGCCAGCAGCCCTCAACCAGGACTAGGCCACGAGCAGTACTTC
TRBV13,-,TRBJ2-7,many,CASSQSRTPDEQYF,TGTGCCAGCAGCCAATCCAGGACGCCAGATGAGCAGTACTTC
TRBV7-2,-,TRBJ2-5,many,CASSSRDGRGETQYF,TGTGCCAGCAGCTCAAGGGACGGACGGGGAGAGACCCAGTACTTC